A selection of T cell receptor beta chains follows, all from one sample in a study of T cell responses to AZD1222 COVID-19 vaccine. Profiling relied on immunoSEQ multiplex PCR, and the TCRdb table lists in-frame clones only, not all of them. The table shows 100,000 to 150,000 clones, with about nine tenths occurring only once. The sample in question was peripheral blood, obtained on day 0 of AZD1222 vaccination. The receptor set was obtained from an adult in good health. The conserved cysteine and the conserved F or W are not part of the CDR3 here.

V gene	J gene	CDR3 protein
TRBV2	TRBJ2-5	ASGEETQY
TRBV18	TRBJ2-5	ASSPPGLGGETQY
TRBV6-5	TRBJ2-7	ASTRGERNFY
TRBV7-3	TRBJ2-3	ASSLGGWSETQY
TRBV7-2	TRBJ1-4	ASSLLGQGDEKLF
TRBV7-2	TRBJ2-3	ASSLVQDTQY
TRBV5-4	TRBJ2-1	ASSSSRATYNEQF
TRBV5-1	TRBJ2-7	ASSAGTSGGRSSYEQY
TRBV4-2	TRBJ2-3	ASSTSTGDTQY
TRBV2	TRBJ1-1	ASSDRVTNTEAF
TRBV24-1	TRBJ2-3	ATAAAGDTQY
TRBV24-1	TRBJ2-1	ATSDRLNEQF
TRBV28	TRBJ1-6	ASRFQTPSSYNSPLH
TRBV6-2/TRBV6-3	TRBJ2-2	ASSPHAGELF
TRBV9	TRBJ2-7	ASSVAWNPLDEQY
TRBV9	TRBJ2-7	ASSIGTSGSYEQY
TRBV7-3	TRBJ2-3	ASSLSQGRTDTQY
TRBV28	TRBJ2-1	ASSLLTEQVF
TRBV27	TRBJ2-2	ASSFMTGGGTGELF
TRBV4-2	TRBJ2-5	ASSQRDGDQETQY
TRBV19	TRBJ1-2	ASSPGQGASGYT
TRBV19	TRBJ2-3	ASTPRGQSWTDTQY
TRBV27	TRBJ2-3	ASSFGGGWADTQY
TRBV7-2	TRBJ2-5	ASSLGPQETQY
TRBV5-1	TRBJ2-7	ASSFDGQGAYEQY
TRBV10-1	TRBJ2-5	ASSDPPGLAGVAETQY
TRBV6-6	TRBJ1-2	ASSYRGGTYGYT
TRBV5-6	TRBJ2-7	ASSGTGTLSYEQY